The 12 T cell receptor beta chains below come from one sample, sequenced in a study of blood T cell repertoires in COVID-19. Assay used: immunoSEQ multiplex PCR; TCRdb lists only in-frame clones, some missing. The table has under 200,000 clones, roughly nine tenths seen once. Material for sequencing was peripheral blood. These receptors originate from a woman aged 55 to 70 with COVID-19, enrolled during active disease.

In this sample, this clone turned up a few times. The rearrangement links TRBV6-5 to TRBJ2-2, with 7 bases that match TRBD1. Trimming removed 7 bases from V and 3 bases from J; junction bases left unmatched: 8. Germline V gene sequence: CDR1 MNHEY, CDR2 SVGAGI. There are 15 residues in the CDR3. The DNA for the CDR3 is TGTGCCAGCAAAGGGCAGGGGGAATACACCGGGGAGCTGTTTTTT. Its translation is CASKGQGEYTGELFF.

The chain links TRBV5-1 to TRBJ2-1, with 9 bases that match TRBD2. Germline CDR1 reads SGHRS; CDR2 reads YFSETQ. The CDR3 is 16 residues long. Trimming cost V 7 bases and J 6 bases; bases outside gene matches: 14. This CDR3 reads CASASYLSGRSNEQFF. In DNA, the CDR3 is TGCGCCAGCGCGTCTTACTTAAGCGGGAGGTCCAATGAGCAGTTCTTC. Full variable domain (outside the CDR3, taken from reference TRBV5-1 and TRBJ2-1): KAGVTQTPRYLIKTRGQQVTLSCSPISGHRSVSWYQQTPGQGLQFLFEYFSETQRNKGNFPGRFSGRQFSNSRSEMNVSTLELGDSALYLCASASYLSGRSNEQFFGPGTRLTVL.

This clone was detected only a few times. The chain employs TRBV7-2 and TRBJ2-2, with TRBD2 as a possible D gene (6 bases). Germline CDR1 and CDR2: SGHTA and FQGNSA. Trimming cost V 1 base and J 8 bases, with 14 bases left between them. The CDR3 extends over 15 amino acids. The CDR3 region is CASSLGSGGMGELFF. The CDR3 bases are TGTGCCAGCAGCTTAGGTTCCGGGGGTATGGGGGAGCTGTTTTTT.

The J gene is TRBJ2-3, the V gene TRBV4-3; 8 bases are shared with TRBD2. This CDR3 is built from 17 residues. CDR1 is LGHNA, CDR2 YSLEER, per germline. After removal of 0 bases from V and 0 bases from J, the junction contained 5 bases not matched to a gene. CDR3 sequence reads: CASSQESAGGSTDTQYF. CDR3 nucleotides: TGCGCCAGCAGCCAAGAATCGGCGGGAGGAAGCACAGATACGCAGTATTTT.

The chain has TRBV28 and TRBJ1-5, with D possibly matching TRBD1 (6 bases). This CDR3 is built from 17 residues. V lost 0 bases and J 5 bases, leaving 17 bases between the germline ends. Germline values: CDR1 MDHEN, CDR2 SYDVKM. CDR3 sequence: CASSLWGGQGMDQPQHF. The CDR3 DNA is TGTGCCAGCAGTTTATGGGGGGGGCAGGGAATGGATCAGCCCCAGCATTTT.

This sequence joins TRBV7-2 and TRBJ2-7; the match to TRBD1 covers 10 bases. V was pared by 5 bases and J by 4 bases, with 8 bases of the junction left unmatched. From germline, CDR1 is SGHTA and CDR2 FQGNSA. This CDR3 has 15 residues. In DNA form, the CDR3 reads TGTGCCAGCAGCCCCAGGGACAGGGGCTCTTACGAGCAGTACTTC. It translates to CASSPRDRGSYEQYF.

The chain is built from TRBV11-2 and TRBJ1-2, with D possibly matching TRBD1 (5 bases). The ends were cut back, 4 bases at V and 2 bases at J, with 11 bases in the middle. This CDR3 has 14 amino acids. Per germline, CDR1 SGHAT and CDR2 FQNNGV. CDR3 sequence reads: CASSSRVRNYGYTF. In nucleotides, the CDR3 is TGTGCCAGCAGCTCCAGGGTACGGAACTATGGCTACACCTTC.

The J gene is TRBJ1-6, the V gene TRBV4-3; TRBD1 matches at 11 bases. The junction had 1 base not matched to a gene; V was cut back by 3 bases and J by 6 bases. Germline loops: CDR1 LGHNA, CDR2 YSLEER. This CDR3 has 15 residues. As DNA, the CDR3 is TGCGCCAGCAGCCAGGGGACAGGGGGTAATTCACCCCTCCACTTT. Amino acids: CASSQGTGGNSPLHF.

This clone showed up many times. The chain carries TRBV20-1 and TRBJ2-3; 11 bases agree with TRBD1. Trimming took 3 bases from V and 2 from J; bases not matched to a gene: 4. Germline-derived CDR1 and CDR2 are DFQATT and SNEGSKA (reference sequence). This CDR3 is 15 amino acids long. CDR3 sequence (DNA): TGCAGTGCTAGTCCGGGACAGGGGGTCACAGATACGCAGTATTTT. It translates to CSASPGQGVTDTQYF.

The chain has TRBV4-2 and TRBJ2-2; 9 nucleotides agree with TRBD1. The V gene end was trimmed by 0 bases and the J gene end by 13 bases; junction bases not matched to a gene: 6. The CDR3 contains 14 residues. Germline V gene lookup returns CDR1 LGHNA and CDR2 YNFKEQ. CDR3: CASSQDRGQGWLFF. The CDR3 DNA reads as TGTGCCAGCAGCCAAGATAGGGGACAGGGATGGCTGTTTTTT.

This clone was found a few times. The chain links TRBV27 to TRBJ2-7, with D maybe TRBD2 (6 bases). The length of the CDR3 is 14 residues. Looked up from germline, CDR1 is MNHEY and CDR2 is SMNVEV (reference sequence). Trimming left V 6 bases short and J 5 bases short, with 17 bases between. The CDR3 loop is CASSPGGRRNEQYF. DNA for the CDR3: TGTGCCAGCAGCCCCGGTGGGAGGCGCAACGAGCAGTACTTC.

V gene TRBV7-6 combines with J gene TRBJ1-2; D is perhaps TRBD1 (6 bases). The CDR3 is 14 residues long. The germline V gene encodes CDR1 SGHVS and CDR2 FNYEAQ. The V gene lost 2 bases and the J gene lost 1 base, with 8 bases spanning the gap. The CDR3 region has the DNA TGTGCCAGCAGCTTAAGGGGGGGTAACTATGGCTACACCTTC. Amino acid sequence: CASSLRGGNYGYTF.